This TCR beta chain was captured by sequencing in a study of T cell repertoires in cytomegalovirus infection (dated by TCRdb to between 2017 and 2020). In terms of the full investigation: Donor HLA type was relevant to the analysis, because carriage of CMV infection together with the matching HLA type was indicated by public TCR beta signatures.

The research as a whole found: The ex vivo response was dominated by HLA-C-restricted CMV-specific TCR beta clonotypes, which also provided the single most frequent clonotype in two of eight donors. Carriers of CMV infection plus the relevant HLA type were discriminated by the cumulative frequency of public TCR beta family members in the study cohort and in an independent 352-donor cohort.

From the cysteine up to the phenylalanine, the CDR3 has a length of 16 residues. Just the 48-base CDR3 DNA is kept, in frame starting at base 1. CDR1 and CDR2, looked up from the germline V gene, are MDHEN and SYDVKM. The junction shows trimming of 8 bases on V and 0 bases on J, plus 20 bases between the germline ends. Sequencing used an Illumina HiSeq 1500. The public sequencing data were trimmed at Q25 with fastp and processed into clonotypes with MiXCR by TCRdb, which kept only in-frame beta chains. Merged by CDR3 protein, the rows form single entries marked with the most common genes and DNA. This sample holds 350,000 to 500,000 distinct CDR3 sequences; approximately 31% were observed only once. Approximately 15% of the sample belongs to the ten largest clones. The sample holds a few counts of this clonotype. There is no known antigen for this receptor. The input lacks base qualities; no much larger clone sits a single base away.

The chain is assembled from TRBV28 and TRBJ2-7; perhaps TRBD2 is the D gene, with 6 bases matching. The material sequenced was PBMCs. The TCR originated in a human donor in good health (CMV status not recorded). Some clones in this sample may be carry-over from other donors' samples. CDR3 loop: CASLQHLGGDSYEQYF. The DNA is TGTGCCAGCCTCCAACACCTCGGGGGAGACTCCTACGAGCAGTACTTC.